Listed below are T cell receptor beta chains from one sample, sequenced in a study of OX40 agonist ivuxolimab in advanced cancers. Profiled with immunoSEQ multiplex PCR; TCRdb holds only in-frame clones, not every one. The data hold under 85,000 clones, with over 85% observed a single time. The sample consisted of CD4+ or CD8+ T cells sorted from blood, taken in a trial of the OX40 agonist ivuxolimab. The receptor set was obtained from an adult with an advanced solid tumor such as melanoma, head and neck, liver or kidney cancer. Each CDR3 is given with its conserved first and last residue. A D gene is named only where the DNA matches it firmly. Clone size is shown for a subset of rows, as once, few, many or a class of expanded clone.

>TRBJ1-2|-|-|TRBV28
CASRTDRPDPNYGYTF
TGTGCCAGCAGAACTGACAGGCCGGATCCTAACTATGGCTACACCTTC
>TRBJ2-1|once|-|TRBV15
CATSSPLSTNEQFF
TGTGCCACCAGCAGCCCCTTGTCGACGAATGAGCAGTTCTTC
>TRBJ1-2|once|-|TRBV4-2
CASSQDQYGYTF
TGTGCCAGCAGCCAAGATCAGTATGGCTACACCTTC
>TRBJ2-1|-|TRBD2|TRBV7-6
CASSLVGGDNEQFF
TGTGCCAGCAGCTTAGTCGGGGGGGACAATGAGCAGTTCTTC
>TRBJ2-7|-|TRBD1|TRBV18
CASSSTGATYEQYF
TGTGCCAGCTCATCTACAGGGGCCACCTACGAGCAGTACTTC
>TRBJ1-3|-|-|TRBV11-3
CASSSGDSGNTIYF
TGTGCCAGCAGCTCAGGGGACTCTGGAAACACCATATATTTT
>TRBJ1-4|-|TRBD1|TRBV12-5
CASGRHRGNEKLFF
TGTGCTAGTGGTCGCCACAGGGGTAACGAAAAACTGTTTTTT
>TRBJ2-3|-|TRBD2|TRBV9
CASSASLSGRADRDTQYF
TGTGCCAGCAGCGCATCCTTAAGCGGGAGGGCCGACCGAGATACGCAGTATTTT
>TRBJ1-1|-|TRBD1|TRBV27
CASSPGTGETEAFF
TGTGCCAGCAGCCCCGGGACAGGGGAGACTGAAGCTTTCTTT
>TRBJ2-1|-|TRBD1|TRBV7-2
CASSLGQGGNEQFF
TGTGCCAGCAGCTTGGGACAGGGAGGGAATGAGCAGTTCTTC
>TRBJ2-7|-|TRBD1|TRBV7-7
CASSPGTGTYEQYF
TGTGCTAGCAGCCCCGGGACAGGGACCTACGAGCAGTACTTC
>TRBJ2-5|-|-|TRBV4-1
CASSQDPGPETQYF
TGCGCCAGCAGCCAAGATCCGGGACCCGAGACCCAGTACTTC
>TRBJ2-7|-|-|TRBV15
CATSSSGEQYF
TGTGCCACCAGCAGTTCAGGCGAGCAGTACTTC
>TRBJ1-1|few|-|TRBV20-1
CSARPNTEAFF
TGCAGTGCTAGACCCAACACTGAAGCTTTCTTT
>TRBJ2-7|-|-|TRBV10-1
CASREGGNEQYF
TGCGCCAGCAGAGAGGGGGGGAACGAGCAGTACTTC
>TRBJ2-7|-|TRBD2|TRBV18
CASSPLRPGLAGTTYEQYF
TGTGCCAGCTCACCGCTAAGGCCGGGACTAGCGGGAACGACGTACGAGCAGTACTTC
>TRBJ2-1|once|-|TRBV28
CASSLPYNEQFF
TGTGCCAGCAGTTTGCCTTACAATGAGCAGTTCTTC
>TRBJ1-1|-|-|TRBV6-4
CASRGGGGTEAFF
TGTGCCAGCAGGGGAGGGGGAGGCACTGAAGCTTTCTTT
>TRBJ2-3|-|TRBD2|TRBV11-2
CASRQLAFSTDTQYF
TGTGCCAGCAGGCAACTAGCGTTCAGCACAGATACGCAGTATTTT
>TRBJ1-3|-|TRBD1|TRBV7-9
CASSSTAGGYF
TGTGCCAGCAGCTCAACGGCAGGGGGGTATTTT
>TRBJ2-7|-|-|TRBV11-3
CASSQQTYEQYF
TGTGCCAGCAGCCAACAAACCTACGAGCAGTACTTC
>TRBJ2-7|-|-|TRBV7-2
CASTQAGRLLSEQYF
TGTGCCAGCACGCAGGCAGGGAGGCTCCTCTCCGAGCAGTACTTC
>TRBJ2-1|-|TRBD2|TRBV7-6
CASSLVASGSPRSYNEQFF
TGTGCCAGCAGCTTAGTGGCTAGCGGGAGTCCGCGCTCCTACAATGAGCAGTTCTTC
>TRBJ2-7|-|-|TRBV4-3
CASSPTAVSSYEQYF
TGCGCCAGCAGCCCTACGGCGGTTAGCTCCTACGAGCAGTACTTC
>TRBJ1-2|once|-|TRBV5-1
CASSLDTNYGYTF
TGCGCCAGCAGCTTGGACACGAACTATGGCTACACCTTC
>TRBJ1-5|few|-|TRBV9
CASSLTGNSNQPQHF
TGTGCCAGCAGCCTGACGGGTAATAGCAATCAGCCCCAGCATTTT
>TRBJ2-1|-|TRBD2|TRBV18
CASSFPAGTLAVDNEQFF
TGTGCCAGCTCATTCCCTGCAGGGACCCTAGCGGTCGACAATGAGCAGTTCTTC
>TRBJ2-7|-|-|TRBV29-1
CSVRNRSYEQYF
TGCAGCGTAAGGAACAGGAGTTACGAGCAGTACTTC
>TRBJ2-3|-|TRBD2|TRBV5-4
CASSLLADTQYF
TGTGCCAGCAGCTTACTAGCGGATACGCAGTATTTT
>TRBJ2-7|-|TRBD2|TRBV28
CASSPNSGRDSYEQYF
TGTGCCAGCAGTCCCAATAGCGGGAGGGACTCCTACGAGCAGTACTTC
>TRBJ2-1|once|TRBD1|TRBV11-3
CASSLYPGTGDYNEQFF
TGTGCCAGCAGCTTATATCCGGGGACAGGGGACTACAATGAGCAGTTCTTC
>TRBJ2-5|once|-|TRBV5-4
CASSWARIQETQYF
TGTGCCAGCAGCTGGGCCCGTATACAAGAGACCCAGTACTTC
>TRBJ2-1|-|TRBD2|TRBV9
CASSVVAGGFYNEQFF
TGTGCCAGCAGCGTAGTTGCGGGAGGGTTCTACAATGAGCAGTTCTTC
>TRBJ2-3|-|-|TRBV4-3
CASSQAGAWTDTQYF
TGCGCCAGCAGCCAAGCGGGGGCTTGGACAGATACGCAGTATTTT
>TRBJ1-1|-|-|TRBV9
CASSVTTNLNTEAFF
TGTGCCAGCAGCGTAACCACCAACTTGAACACTGAAGCTTTCTTT
>TRBJ2-5|-|-|TRBV9
CASSVAGSGETQYF
TGTGCCAGCAGCGTAGCTGGCAGCGGGGAGACCCAGTACTTC
>TRBJ1-2|-|-|TRBV19
CASSLLRGYTF
TGTGCCAGTAGTCTCCTCCGGGGCTACACCTTC
>TRBJ1-2|-|-|TRBV7-8
CASSLAGNYGYTF
TGTGCCAGCAGCTTAGCCGGGAACTATGGCTACACCTTC
>TRBJ1-2|-|-|TRBV27
CASSLYPGDDYGYTF
TGTGCCAGCAGTTTATATCCAGGGGACGACTATGGCTACACCTTC
>TRBJ2-3|-|-|TRBV7-2
CASSLPSLTQYF
TGTGCCAGCAGCTTACCCTCACTTACGCAGTATTTT